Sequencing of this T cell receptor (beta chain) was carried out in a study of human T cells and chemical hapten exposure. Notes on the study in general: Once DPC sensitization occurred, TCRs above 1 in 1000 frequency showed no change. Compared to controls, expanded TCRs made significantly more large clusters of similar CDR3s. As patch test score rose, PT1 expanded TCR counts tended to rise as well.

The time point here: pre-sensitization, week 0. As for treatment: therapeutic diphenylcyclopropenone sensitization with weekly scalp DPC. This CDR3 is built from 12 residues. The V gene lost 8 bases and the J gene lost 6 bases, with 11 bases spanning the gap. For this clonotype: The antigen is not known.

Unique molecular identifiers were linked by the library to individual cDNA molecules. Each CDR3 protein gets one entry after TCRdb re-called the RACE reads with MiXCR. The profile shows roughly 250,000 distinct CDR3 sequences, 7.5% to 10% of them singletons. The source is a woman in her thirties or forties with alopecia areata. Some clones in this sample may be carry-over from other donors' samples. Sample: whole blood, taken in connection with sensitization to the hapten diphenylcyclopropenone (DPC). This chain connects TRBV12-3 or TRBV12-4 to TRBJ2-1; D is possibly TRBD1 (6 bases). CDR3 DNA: TGTGCCAGCCGAGGGGGTTTCAATGAGCAGTTCTTC. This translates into CASRGGFNEQFF.